Listed here is a single T cell receptor (beta chain). As yet, its antigen is unknown. These data come from a study of T cell responses to AZD1222 COVID-19 vaccine. Study-level results: Among AZD1222 vaccinees, only six were seropositive at baseline. Regions 160-218 and 743-854 held dominance among vaccine-associated CD4 TCRs, which spanned spike. Clonal diversity may have been underestimated in mostly white British donors.

Samples with a second dose at about 4 or about 12 weeks were pooled together. Data came from immunoSEQ multiplex PCR; TCRdb stores just in-frame clones and leaves some out. The sample holds about 150,000 clones, approximately 89% seen once. The origin of this receptor is an adult who received the AZD1222 COVID-19 vaccine. The sample was peripheral blood, taken 28 days after the second AZD1222 dose.

The CDR3 bases are TGCGCCAGCAGCCCGGTAGGGACAGGGGCCGGTCAGCCCCAGCATTTT. It codes for CASSPVGTGAGQPQHF. This chain joins TRBV5-1 and TRBJ1-5; 10 nucleotides match TRBD1. Looked up from germline, CDR1 is SGHRS and CDR2 is YFSETQ. With V trimmed by 4 bases and J by 6 bases, 10 bases remained unmatched. This CDR3 spans 16 amino acids. Using reference TRBV5-1 and TRBJ1-5 for the parts outside the CDR3, the full variable domain is KAGVTQTPRYLIKTRGQQVTLSCSPISGHRSVSWYQQTPGQGLQFLFEYFSETQRNKGNFPGRFSGRQFSNSRSEMNVSTLELGDSALYLCASSPVGTGAGQPQHFGDGTRLSIL.